The 21 T cell receptor beta chains below were found in one sample sequenced in a study of shared clonotypes between healthy human individuals. Naive CD8 cells lacked CD45RO, underwent positive selection for CCR7 and left out terminally differentiated effector memory CD45RA+ cells. The protocol was immunoSEQ multiplex PCR, while the TCRdb copy is restricted to in-frame clones and leaves out a portion. This sample has approximately 650,000 clones; just under 97% occur once, and the top ten carry approximately 0.1%. The sequencing input was naive CD8+ T cells sorted from blood. The receptors were gathered from a young woman in good health.

V is TRBV21-1 and J is TRBJ1-1. TRBV21-1 is assigned pseudogene status. This CDR3 spans 16 amino acids. As DNA, the CDR3 is TGTGCCAGCAGATCACGAGGGACGGACATGAACACTGAAGCTTTCTTT. Translated, it gives CASRSRGTDMNTEAFF.

The V call is TRBV4-1, the J call TRBJ2-7; D might be TRBD2 (5 bases). This CDR3 is built from 15 residues. Germline V gene data show CDR1 as MGHRA and CDR2 as YSYEKL. Trimming took off 0 bases at V and 3 bases at J, with 12 bases between the two ends. The chain's CDR3 is CASSQDVASSYEQYF. CDR3 bases: TGCGCCAGCAGCCAAGATGTTGCTAGCAGCTACGAGCAGTACTTC.

The rearrangement uses TRBV27 and TRBJ2-1, with D uncertain. The CDR3 runs to 12 residues. Germline V lookup: CDR1 MNHEY, CDR2 SMNVEV (reference sequence). The V end lost 5 bases, the J end lost 6 bases, and 8 bases lay between the germline ends. CDR3 nucleotides: TGTGCCAGCAGTGCTCGATTCAATGAGCAGTTCTTC. Translated: CASSARFNEQFF.

This clone appeared a single time. The V and J genes are TRBV19 and TRBJ1-1; D is unresolved. V was cut by 2 bases and J by 2 bases, with 9 bases left in between. CDR1 is LNHDA and CDR2 is SQIVND in the germline V gene (reference sequence). This CDR3 has 14 residues. In nucleotides, the CDR3 is TGTGCCAGTAGTATACAAACAGCCAACACTGAAGCTTTCTTT. Amino acids: CASSIQTANTEAFF.

CDR3 nucleotides: TGCGCCAGCAGCCAGCGGGAGGAAATCTACGAGCAGTACTTC. It codes for CASSQREEIYEQYF. This chain connects TRBV4-1 to TRBJ2-7; TRBD2 matches at 8 bases. This CDR3 has 14 amino acids. J gave up 3 bases and V 3 bases, and 4 bases lay outside the gene matches. CDR1 is MGHRA and CDR2 is YSYEKL in the germline V gene.

In DNA, the CDR3 is TGTGCCAGCAGCTTATTGGCCCCTCGAACGGCGGGACCCTACAATGAGCAGTTCTTC. Translating it yields CASSLLAPRTAGPYNEQFF. The chain uses TRBV7-8 and TRBJ2-1, with D possibly TRBD2 on 6 matching bases. Germline assignment: CDR1 SGHVS and CDR2 FQNEAQ. Trimming cost V 2 bases and J 2 bases, with 22 bases left between them. There are 19 residues in the CDR3. Drawing the rest from reference TRBV7-8 and TRBJ2-1, the complete variable domain is GAGVSQSPRYKVAKRGQDVALRCDPISGHVSLFWYQQALGQGPEFLTYFQNEAQLDKSGLPSDRFFAERPEGSVSTLKIQRTQQEDSAVYLCASSLLAPRTAGPYNEQFFGPGTRLTVL.

CDR3 in amino acids: CASSLGNNEQFF. CDR3 nucleotide sequence: TGTGCCAGCAGCTTGGGGAACAATGAGCAGTTCTTC. The chain employs TRBV5-6 and TRBJ2-1; D gene uncertain. The length of the CDR3 is 12 residues. Trimming cost V 0 bases and J 5 bases, with 3 bases left between them. Germline CDR1 SGHDT, CDR2 YYEEEE.

The genes are TRBV14 and TRBJ1-2; D possibly corresponds to TRBD1 (5 bases). The CDR3 is made up of 16 amino acids. The germline gives CDR1 SGHDN, CDR2 FVKESK. Trimming left V 3 bases short and J 5 bases short, with 19 bases between. The CDR3 here is CASSQERGQGWYGYTF. In nucleotides, the CDR3 is TGTGCCAGCAGCCAGGAAAGAGGGCAGGGTTGGTATGGCTACACCTTC.

The chain links TRBV2 to TRBJ1-4; 7 bases line up with TRBD1. Germline loops: CDR1 SNHLY, CDR2 FYNNEI. The CDR3 has 16 amino acids. The V and J ends lost 5 bases and 4 bases, in that order; junction bases with no gene match: 10. The CDR3 coding sequence is TGTGCCAGCAGTACTCTATACAGGGGTTATAATGAAAAACTGTTTTTT. This gives the protein CASSTLYRGYNEKLFF.

In this sample, this clone turned up once. The genes are TRBV19 and TRBJ2-1, with D perhaps assigned TRBD1 or TRBD2 (6 bases each). Trimming took off 4 bases at V and 9 bases at J, with 19 bases between the two ends. This CDR3 has 15 residues. The germline CDR1 and CDR2 sequences are LNHDA and SQIVND (reference sequence). The CDR3 DNA sequence: TGTGCCAGTAGTAACGGCCAAGGGGGGATTGGTGAGCAGTTCTTC. It specifies CASSNGQGGIGEQFF.

The genes are TRBV10-3 and TRBJ1-2; 8 bases fit TRBD1. CDR3 length: 14 amino acids. The V gene end was trimmed by 6 bases and the J gene end by 6 bases; junction bases not matched to a gene: 9. Germline V gene lookup returns CDR1 ENHRY and CDR2 SYGVKD. The DNA for the CDR3 is TGTGCCATCAGCGAAAGCGGGACAGGCGATGGCTACACCTTC. Translation: CAISESGTGDGYTF.

The rearrangement links TRBV5-1 to TRBJ2-5; D unresolved. The last part of the DNA fits TRBJ2-7 better; the J call may be wrong. The CDR3 loop spans 9 amino acids. The germline V gene has CDR1 SGHRS and CDR2 YFSETQ. For the CDR3, the DNA is TGCGCCGTTATCTGCGAGCAGTACTTC. It is translated as CAVICEQYF.

The CDR3 spells CASSWLGRWETQYF. CDR3 sequence (DNA): TGTGCCAGCAGTTGGCTAGGGCGTTGGGAGACCCAGTACTTC. The V call is TRBV27, the J call TRBJ2-5; D gene uncertain. The germline gives CDR1 MNHEY, CDR2 SMNVEV (reference sequence). The CDR3 has 14 amino acids. V was shortened by 4 bases and J by 5 bases, with 14 bases between the two germline ends.

This clone was counted once. The chain carries TRBV5-8 and TRBJ1-5; D gene unclear. This CDR3 is built from 14 residues. The V end lost 0 bases, the J end lost 7 bases, and 11 bases lay between the germline ends. Germline V CDR1 and CDR2: SGHTS, YDEGEE. CDR3 sequence: CASSLVSGVQPQHF. The CDR3 region has the DNA TGTGCCAGCAGCTTGGTCTCAGGTGTCCAGCCCCAGCATTTT.

The rearrangement links TRBV7-9 to TRBJ2-3; D remains unclear. The V end was cut by 1 base, the J end by 4 bases, with 6 bases between. The CDR3 loop spans 13 amino acids. From germline, CDR1 is SEHNR and CDR2 FQNEAQ (reference sequence). CDR3 bases: TGTGCCAGCAGCTTAGGTGGGCCAGATACGCAGTATTTT. This translates into CASSLGGPDTQYF. Based on the CDR3 plus reference TRBV7-9 and TRBJ2-3, the full variable domain is DTGVSQNPRHKITKRGQNVTFRCDPISEHNRLYWYRQTLGQGPEFLTYFQNEAQLEKSRLLSDRFSAERPKGSFSTLEIQRTEQGDSAMYLCASSLGGPDTQYFGPGTRLTVL.

The chain links TRBV7-9 to TRBJ2-5; 7 nucleotides line up with TRBD2. V lost 5 bases to trimming and J lost 6 bases; unmatched junction nucleotides: 15. The CDR3 spans 16 residues. CDR1 SEHNR and CDR2 FQNEAQ come from the germline V gene (reference sequence). This CDR3 reads CASSPRFGLAEKTQYF. In DNA, the CDR3 is TGTGCCAGCAGCCCCCGGTTCGGGCTAGCGGAAAAGACCCAGTACTTC.

V usage is TRBV5-4 and J usage is TRBJ2-2, with no clear D. This CDR3 has 13 amino acids. CDR1 is SGHNT and CDR2 is YYREEE in the germline V gene (reference sequence). V gave up 2 bases and J gave up 6 bases, with 8 bases separating them. The CDR3 coding sequence is TGTGCCAGCAGCTTCAAAGGTTCCGGGGAGCTGTTTTTT. As protein: CASSFKGSGELFF.

CDR3 coding DNA: TGTGCCAGCAGGGAGGACAGCTTGTCCCTTTACGAGCAGTACTTC. This codes for CASREDSLSLYEQYF. V gene TRBV2 combines with J gene TRBJ2-7, with D perhaps TRBD1 (6 bases). Trimming removed 6 bases from V and 4 bases from J, with 19 bases in between. This CDR3 region has 15 residues. In germline, CDR1 is SNHLY, CDR2 FYNNEI. The whole variable domain, filled in from reference TRBV2 and TRBJ2-7, reads EPEVTQTPSHQVTQMGQEVILRCVPISNHLYFYWYRQILGQKVEFLVSFYNNEISEKSEIFDDQFSVERPDGSNFTLKIRSTKLEDSAMYFCASREDSLSLYEQYFGPGTRLTVT.

The chain combines TRBV28 with TRBJ1-1; D gene uncertain. The CDR3 has 14 residues. Germline assignment: CDR1 MDHEN and CDR2 SYDVKM. V lost 3 bases, J lost 1 base, and 9 bases lay in between. The CDR3: CASSFFVANTEAFF. In DNA form, the CDR3 reads TGTGCCAGCAGTTTCTTTGTAGCGAACACTGAAGCTTTCTTT.

The chain carries TRBV28 and TRBJ1-1, with 11 bases fitting TRBD1. This CDR3 has 15 residues. After removal of 11 bases from V and 4 bases from J, the junction contained 12 bases not matched to a gene. CDR1 and CDR2 from the germline V gene are MDHEN and SYDVKM. CDR3 in DNA: TGTGCCCTCCACGGGACAGGGGGAACGGGCACTGAAGCTTTCTTT. Protein product: CALHGTGGTGTEAFF.

This chain links TRBV29-1 with TRBJ1-2; D gene ambiguous. This CDR3 has 14 amino acids. The V end lost 1 base, the J end lost 1 base, and 10 bases lay between the germline ends. Germline loops: CDR1 SQVTM, CDR2 ANQGSEA. The CDR3 protein is CSVEGVRSNYGYTF. CDR3 DNA: TGCAGCGTTGAAGGAGTACGAAGTAACTATGGCTACACCTTC. The entire variable domain, with the rest obtained from reference TRBV29-1 and TRBJ1-2, is as follows: SAVISQKPSRDICQRGTSLTIQCQVDSQVTMMFWYRQQPGQSLTLIATANQGSEATYESGFVIDKFPISRPNLTFSTLTVSNMSPEDSSIYLCSVEGVRSNYGYTFGSGTRLTVV.